This T cell receptor (beta chain) stems from a study of response to subunit inactivated influenza vaccine. Findings and limits, study-wide: Authors suggested that a seasonal influenza vaccination recruits few new T cells each time.

This clonotype was counted a few times. Its target is not known. TCRdb recomputed calls from the RT-PCR reads with MiXCR, one row per CDR3 protein. The sample holds 450,000 to 700,000 distinct CDR3 sequences, 14% seen once. The TCR was taken from a man aged 45-65 years who received an inactivated influenza vaccine. Sequencing used PBMCs from blood, obtained roughly 12 days after vaccination.

Here the CDR3 reads CASSVTGPGNTIYF. The CDR3 nucleotides are TGTGCCAGCAGCGTAACAGGGCCTGGAAACACCATATATTTT. The rearrangement joins TRBV9 to TRBJ1-3; D is possibly TRBD1 (6 bases). Trimming removed 1 base at V and 2 bases at J, with 7 bases between. Germline-derived CDR1 and CDR2 are SGDLS and YYNGEE. This CDR3 has 14 amino acids.